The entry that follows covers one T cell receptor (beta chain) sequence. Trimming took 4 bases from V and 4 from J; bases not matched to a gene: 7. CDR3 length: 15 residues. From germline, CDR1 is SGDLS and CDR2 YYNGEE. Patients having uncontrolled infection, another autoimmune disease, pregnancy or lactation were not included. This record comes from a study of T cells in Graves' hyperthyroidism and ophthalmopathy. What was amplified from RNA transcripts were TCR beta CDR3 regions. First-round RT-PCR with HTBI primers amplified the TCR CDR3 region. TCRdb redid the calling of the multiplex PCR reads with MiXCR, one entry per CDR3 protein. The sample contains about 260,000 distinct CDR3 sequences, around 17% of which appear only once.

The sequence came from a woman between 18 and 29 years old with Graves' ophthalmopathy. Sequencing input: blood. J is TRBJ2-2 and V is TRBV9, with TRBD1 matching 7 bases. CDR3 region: CASSMRTGFTGELFF. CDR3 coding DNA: TGTGCCAGCAGCATGAGGACAGGCTTCACCGGGGAGCTGTTTTTT.